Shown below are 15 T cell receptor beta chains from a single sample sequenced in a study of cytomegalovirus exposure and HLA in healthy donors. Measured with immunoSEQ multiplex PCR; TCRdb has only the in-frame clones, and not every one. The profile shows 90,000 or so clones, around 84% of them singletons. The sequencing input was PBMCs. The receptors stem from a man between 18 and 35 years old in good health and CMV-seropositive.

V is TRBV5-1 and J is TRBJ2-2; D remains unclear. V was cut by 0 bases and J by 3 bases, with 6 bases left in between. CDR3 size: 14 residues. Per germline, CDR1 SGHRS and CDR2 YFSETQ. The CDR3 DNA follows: TGCGCCAGCAGCTTGGGGAGTTACACCGGGGAGCTGTTTTTT. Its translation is CASSLGSYTGELFF.

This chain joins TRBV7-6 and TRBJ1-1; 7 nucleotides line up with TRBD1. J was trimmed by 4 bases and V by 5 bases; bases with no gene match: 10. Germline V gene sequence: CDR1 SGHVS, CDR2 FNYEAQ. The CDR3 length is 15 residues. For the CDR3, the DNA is TGTGCCAGCAGCACCGGACAGGCCGCCAGCACTGAAGCTTTCTTT. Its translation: CASSTGQAASTEAFF.

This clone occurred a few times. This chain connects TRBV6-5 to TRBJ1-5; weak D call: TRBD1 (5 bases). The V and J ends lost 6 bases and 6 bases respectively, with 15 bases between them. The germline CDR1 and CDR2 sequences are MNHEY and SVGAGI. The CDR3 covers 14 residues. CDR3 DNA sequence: TGTGCCAGCAGCCTACGTGGGGCCGGTCAGCCCCAGCATTTT. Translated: CASSLRGAGQPQHF.

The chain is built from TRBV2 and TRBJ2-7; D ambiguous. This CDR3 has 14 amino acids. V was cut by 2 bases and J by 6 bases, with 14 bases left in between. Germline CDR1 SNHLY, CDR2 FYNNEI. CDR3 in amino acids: CASSETLPRSEQYV. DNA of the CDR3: TGTGCCAGCAGTGAAACTCTCCCGAGGAGCGAGCAGTACGTC.

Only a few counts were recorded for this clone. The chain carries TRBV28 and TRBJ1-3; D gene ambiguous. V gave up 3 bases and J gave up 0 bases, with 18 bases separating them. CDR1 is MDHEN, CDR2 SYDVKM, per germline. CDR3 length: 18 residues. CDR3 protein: CASSFGVTSEDSGNTIYF. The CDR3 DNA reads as TGTGCCAGCAGTTTCGGGGTTACGTCAGAAGACTCTGGAAACACCATATATTTT.

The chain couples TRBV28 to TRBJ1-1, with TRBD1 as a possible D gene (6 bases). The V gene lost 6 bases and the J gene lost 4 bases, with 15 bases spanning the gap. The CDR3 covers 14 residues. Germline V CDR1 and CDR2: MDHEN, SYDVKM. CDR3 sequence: CASRLGTTTTEAFF. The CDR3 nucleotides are TGTGCCAGCAGACTGGGGACAACCACCACTGAAGCTTTCTTT.

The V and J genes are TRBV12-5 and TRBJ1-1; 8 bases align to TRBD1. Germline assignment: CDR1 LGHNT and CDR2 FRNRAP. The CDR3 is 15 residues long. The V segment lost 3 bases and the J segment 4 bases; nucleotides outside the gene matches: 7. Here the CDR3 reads CASGFTGGGLTEAFF. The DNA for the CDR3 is TGTGCTAGTGGTTTCACAGGGGGAGGTCTCACTGAAGCTTTCTTT.

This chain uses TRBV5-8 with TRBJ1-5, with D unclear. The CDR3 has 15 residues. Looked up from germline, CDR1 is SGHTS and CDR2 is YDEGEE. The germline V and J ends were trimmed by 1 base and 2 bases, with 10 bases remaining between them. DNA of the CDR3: TGTGCCAGCAGCTTGACCGGGGTGGGCAATCAGCCCCAGCATTTT. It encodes CASSLTGVGNQPQHF.

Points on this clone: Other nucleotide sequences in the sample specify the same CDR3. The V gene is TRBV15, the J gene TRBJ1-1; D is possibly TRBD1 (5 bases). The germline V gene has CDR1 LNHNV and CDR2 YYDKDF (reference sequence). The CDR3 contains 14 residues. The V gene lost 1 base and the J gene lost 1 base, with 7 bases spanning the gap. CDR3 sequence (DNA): TGTGCCACCAGCAGAGCCCAGGGGAACACTGAAGCTTTCTTT. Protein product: CATSRAQGNTEAFF.

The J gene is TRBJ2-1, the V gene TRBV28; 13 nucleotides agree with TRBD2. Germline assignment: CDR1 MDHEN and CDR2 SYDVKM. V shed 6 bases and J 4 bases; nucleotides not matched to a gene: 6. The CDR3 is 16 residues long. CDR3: CASRATSGRTYNEQFF. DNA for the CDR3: TGTGCCAGCAGAGCGACTAGCGGGAGGACTTACAATGAGCAGTTCTTC.

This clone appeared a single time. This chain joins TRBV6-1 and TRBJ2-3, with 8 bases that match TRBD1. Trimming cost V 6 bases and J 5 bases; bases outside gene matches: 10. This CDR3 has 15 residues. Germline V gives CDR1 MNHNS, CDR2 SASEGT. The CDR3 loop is CASRVQGEVEDTQYF. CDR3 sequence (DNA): TGTGCCAGCAGGGTACAGGGGGAAGTGGAAGATACGCAGTATTTT.

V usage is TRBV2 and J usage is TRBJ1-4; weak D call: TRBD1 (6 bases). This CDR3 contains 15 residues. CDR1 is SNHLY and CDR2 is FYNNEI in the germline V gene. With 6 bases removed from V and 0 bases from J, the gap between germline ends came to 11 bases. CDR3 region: CASSLTGATNEKLFF. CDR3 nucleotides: TGTGCCAGCAGCCTGACAGGAGCAACTAATGAAAAACTGTTTTTT.

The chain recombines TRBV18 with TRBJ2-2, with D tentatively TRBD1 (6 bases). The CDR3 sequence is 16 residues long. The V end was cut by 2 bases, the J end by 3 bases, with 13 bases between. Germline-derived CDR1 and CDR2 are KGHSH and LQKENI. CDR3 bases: TGTGCCAGCTCACCAGGGCAGGGGCGGTACACCGGGGAGCTGTTTTTT. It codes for CASSPGQGRYTGELFF.

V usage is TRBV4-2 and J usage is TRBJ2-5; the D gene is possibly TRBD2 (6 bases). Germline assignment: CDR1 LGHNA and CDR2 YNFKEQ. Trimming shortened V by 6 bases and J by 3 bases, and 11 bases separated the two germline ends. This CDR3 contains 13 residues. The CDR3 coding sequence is TGTGCCAGCAGGTATGGGACTGAAGAGACCCAGTACTTC. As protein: CASRYGTEETQYF.

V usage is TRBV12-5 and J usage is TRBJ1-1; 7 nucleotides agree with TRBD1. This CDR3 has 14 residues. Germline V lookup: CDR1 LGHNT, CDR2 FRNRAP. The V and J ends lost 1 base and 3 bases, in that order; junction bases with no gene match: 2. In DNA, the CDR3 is TGTGCTAGTGGTTTGGGACAGGGTTACACTGAAGCTTTCTTT. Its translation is CASGLGQGYTEAFF.